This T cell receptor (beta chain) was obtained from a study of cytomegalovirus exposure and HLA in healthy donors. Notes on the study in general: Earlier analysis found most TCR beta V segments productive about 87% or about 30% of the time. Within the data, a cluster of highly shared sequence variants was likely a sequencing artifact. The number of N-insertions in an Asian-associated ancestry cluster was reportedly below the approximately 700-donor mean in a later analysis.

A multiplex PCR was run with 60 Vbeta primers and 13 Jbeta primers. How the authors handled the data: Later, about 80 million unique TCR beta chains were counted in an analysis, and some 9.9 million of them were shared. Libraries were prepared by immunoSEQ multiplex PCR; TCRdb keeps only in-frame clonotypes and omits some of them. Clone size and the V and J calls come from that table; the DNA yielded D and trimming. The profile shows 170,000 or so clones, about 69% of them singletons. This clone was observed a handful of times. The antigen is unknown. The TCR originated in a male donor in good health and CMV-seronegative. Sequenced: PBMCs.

The CDR3 spells CAWSPQGRGPRFNEQFF. CDR3 nucleotide sequence: TGTGCCTGGAGTCCTCAAGGAAGGGGGCCACGCTTTAATGAGCAGTTCTTC. This sequence joins TRBV30 and TRBJ2-1; 7 bases are shared with TRBD1. Germline lookup yields CDR1 GTSNPN and CDR2 SVGIG (reference sequence). The CDR3 consists of 17 residues. The V and J ends lost 2 bases and 7 bases, in that order; junction bases with no gene match: 17.